Shown below are 17 T cell receptor beta chains from a single sample sequenced in a study of T cell responses to AZD1222 COVID-19 vaccine (dated by TCRdb to about 2021). Library preparation employed the immunoSEQ multiplex PCR assay. Drawn from immuneACCESS, this table holds only the in-frame rearrangements with V and J called that TCRdb kept. Clones are partly lost; checked studies trace under half to an unresolved V gene and leave the rest unexplained. The sample yields 130,000 to 150,000 clones; about nine tenths were counted once. The ten largest make up around 1.7% of the sample. The time point tag for this specimen amounts to: baseline before first vaccination. The material was peripheral blood, obtained on day 0 of AZD1222 vaccination. All receptors come from an adult in good health.

The chain has TRBV27 and TRBJ2-1, with TRBD2 matching 10 bases. Trimming at V came to 7 bases and at J to 1 base, leaving 13 bases not matched to a gene. In germline, CDR1 is MNHEY, CDR2 SMNVEV (reference sequence). The length of the CDR3 is 18 residues. The CDR3 DNA follows: TGTGCCAGCAAAGGGACTAGCGTAGGCTCTTTTTCCTACAATGAGCAGTTCTTC. It translates to CASKGTSVGSFSYNEQFF.

This clone has a handful of counts. V usage is TRBV2 and J usage is TRBJ1-2; D possibly corresponds to TRBD1 (5 bases). Between the trimmed V and J ends, which lost 1 base and 4 bases, there was a span of 13 bases. The CDR3 is made up of 15 amino acids. Germline CDR1 SNHLY, CDR2 FYNNEI. The CDR3 sequence is CASSEEDGTTYGYTF. The CDR3 coding sequence is TGTGCCAGCAGTGAAGAGGATGGGACGACCTATGGCTACACCTTC. Looking up the rest from reference TRBV2 and TRBJ1-2 gives the full variable domain: EPEVTQTPSHQVTQMGQEVILRCVPISNHLYFYWYRQILGQKVEFLVSFYNNEISEKSEIFDDQFSVERPDGSNFTLKIRSTKLEDSAMYFCASSEEDGTTYGYTFGSGTRLTVV.

The chain recombines TRBV5-1 with TRBJ1-2, with D possibly being TRBD1 (6 bases). CDR3 size: 15 residues. Trimming took 4 bases from V and 0 from J, leaving 13 bases between them. Per germline, CDR1 SGHRS and CDR2 YFSETQ. The CDR3, as DNA: TGCGCCAGCAGCGGCGGACAGACTGCTAACTATGGCTACACCTTC. Encoded protein: CASSGGQTANYGYTF.

CDR3 in amino acids: CASSPPTVNTGELFF. The CDR3 DNA sequence: TGCGCCAGCAGCCCCCCCACGGTGAACACCGGGGAGCTGTTTTTT. V gene TRBV5-1 combines with J gene TRBJ2-2; D gene unclear. This CDR3 has 15 residues. Germline CDR1 is SGHRS and CDR2 is YFSETQ. V lost 4 bases and J 1 base, leaving 11 bases between the germline ends.

The chain links TRBV5-1 to TRBJ1-2; D not resolved. Trimming took 0 bases from V and 3 from J, leaving 9 bases between them. Germline V gene data show CDR1 as SGHRS and CDR2 as YFSETQ. This CDR3 comprises 14 residues. The CDR3 coding sequence is TGCGCCAGCAGCTTGGCGGGGTTCGACTATGGCTACACCTTC. Amino acids: CASSLAGFDYGYTF.

This chain connects TRBV7-9 to TRBJ2-7; D is unclear. The length of the CDR3 is 12 residues. Trimming pared 1 base from V and 6 bases from J, leaving 7 bases between. Germline V gene sequence: CDR1 SEHNR, CDR2 FQNEAQ (reference sequence). DNA for the CDR3: TGTGCCAGCAGCTTAGTAGAGGTCGAGCAGTACTTC. This sequence encodes CASSLVEVEQYF.

J is TRBJ1-3 and V is TRBV5-1, with D unclear. This CDR3 has 17 residues. V lost 3 bases and J 0 bases, leaving 16 bases between the germline ends. Germline loops: CDR1 SGHRS, CDR2 YFSETQ. CDR3 sequence reads: CASSWGTVDYSGNTIYF. The CDR3 DNA reads as TGCGCCAGCAGCTGGGGTACAGTTGACTACTCTGGAAACACCATATATTTT.

The J gene is TRBJ2-3, the V gene TRBV5-1; D call uncertain. Germline-derived CDR1 and CDR2 are SGHRS and YFSETQ. This CDR3 comprises 11 residues. V was shortened by 4 bases and J by 4 bases, with 4 bases between the two germline ends. CDR3 in amino acids: CASSPADTQYF. Written as DNA, the CDR3 is TGCGCCAGCAGCCCGGCAGATACGCAGTATTTT.

A single count supports this clone. V and J are TRBV2 and TRBJ1-1; no firm D call. V was shortened by 4 bases and J by 5 bases, with 14 bases between the two germline ends. The CDR3 spans 14 residues. The germline V gene has CDR1 SNHLY and CDR2 FYNNEI. The CDR3 DNA follows: TGTGCCAGCAGTGTAGAGTGGGGAGGGACTGAAGCTTTCTTT. Translation: CASSVEWGGTEAFF.

This clone was seen a single time. The chain carries TRBV11-2 and TRBJ2-7; D unresolved. The V gene lost 0 bases and the J gene lost 4 bases, with 10 bases spanning the gap. The CDR3 spans 14 residues. The germline V gene encodes CDR1 SGHAT and CDR2 FQNNGV. The CDR3 here is CASSLDAAVYEQYF. CDR3 coding DNA: TGTGCCAGCAGCTTAGACGCAGCCGTATACGAGCAGTACTTC.

The V call is TRBV12-3 or TRBV12-4, the J call TRBJ1-2; D remains unclear. Trimming cost V 3 bases and J 8 bases, with 7 bases left between them. CDR3 length equals 11 residues. The CDR3 reads CASSFGIGYTF. CDR3 DNA sequence: TGTGCCAGCAGTTTTGGGATCGGCTACACCTTC.

This chain joins TRBV30 and TRBJ1-1; the D is unclear. There are 13 residues in the CDR3. In germline, CDR1 is GTSNPN, CDR2 SVGIG (reference sequence). V was pared by 2 bases and J by 0 bases, with 7 bases between. CDR3: CAWSQAVNTEAFF. The CDR3 coding sequence is TGTGCCTGGAGTCAGGCCGTGAACACTGAAGCTTTCTTT.

The chain uses TRBV13 and TRBJ1-1, with D unclear. The CDR3 extends over 14 amino acids. The germline V and J ends were trimmed by 0 bases and 7 bases, with 12 bases remaining between them. Germline CDR1 PRHDT, CDR2 FYEKMQ (reference sequence). DNA of the CDR3: TGTGCCAGCAGCTTAGGTTCTGGGGTTCTTGAAGCTTTCTTT. It codes for CASSLGSGVLEAFF.

The V call is TRBV4-1, the J call TRBJ2-1; 12 bases are a match to TRBD2. This CDR3 contains 16 residues. CDR1 and CDR2 (germline): MGHRA, YSYEKL. V gave up 4 bases and J gave up 9 bases; unmatched junction bases: 10. CDR3 amino acids: CASSPQLAGGGGEQFF. CDR3 nucleotides: TGCGCCAGCAGCCCCCAACTAGCGGGAGGAGGTGGTGAGCAGTTCTTC.

The rearrangement uses TRBV19 and TRBJ1-2; no reliable D call. Trimming pared 7 bases from V and 4 bases from J, leaving 13 bases between. The CDR3 is made up of 13 amino acids. From germline, CDR1 is LNHDA and CDR2 SQIVND (reference sequence). CDR3 nucleotides: TGTGCCAGTACTATCTCGTCGCGCTATGGCTACACCTTC. This codes for CASTISSRYGYTF.

The rearrangement uses TRBV7-9 and TRBJ2-2; D is uncertain. The CDR3 is 15 amino acids. Germline V gene lookup returns CDR1 SEHNR and CDR2 FQNEAQ (reference sequence). V lost 5 bases and J 6 bases, leaving 16 bases between the germline ends. The CDR3 sequence is CASSPLAYSPGELFF. CDR3 bases: TGTGCCAGCAGCCCCCTCGCGTACAGTCCCGGGGAGCTGTTTTTT. The full variable domain, rest sourced from reference TRBV7-9 and TRBJ2-2, is DTGVSQNPRHKITKRGQNVTFRCDPISEHNRLYWYRQTLGQGPEFLTYFQNEAQLEKSRLLSDRFSAERPKGSFSTLEIQRTEQGDSAMYLCASSPLAYSPGELFFGEGSRLTVL.

This chain joins TRBV7-6 and TRBJ2-1; no clear D gene. The length of the CDR3 is 13 residues. V dropped 5 bases and J dropped 4 bases, with 9 bases sitting between them. In germline, CDR1 is SGHVS, CDR2 FNYEAQ. The CDR3 sequence is CASSGWQYNEQFF. For the CDR3, the DNA is TGTGCCAGCAGCGGGTGGCAGTACAATGAGCAGTTCTTC.